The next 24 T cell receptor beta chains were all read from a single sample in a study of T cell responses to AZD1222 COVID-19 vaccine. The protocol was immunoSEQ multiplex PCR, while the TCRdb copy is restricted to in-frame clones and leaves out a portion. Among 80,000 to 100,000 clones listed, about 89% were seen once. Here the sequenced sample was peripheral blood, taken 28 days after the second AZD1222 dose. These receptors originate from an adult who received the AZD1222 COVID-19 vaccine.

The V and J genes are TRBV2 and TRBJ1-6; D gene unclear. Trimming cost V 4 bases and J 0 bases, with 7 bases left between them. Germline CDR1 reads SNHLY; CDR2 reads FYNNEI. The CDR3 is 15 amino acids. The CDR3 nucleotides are TGTGCCAGCAGTGCAAGTGGCTCCTATAATTCACCCCTCCACTTT. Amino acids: CASSASGSYNSPLHF.

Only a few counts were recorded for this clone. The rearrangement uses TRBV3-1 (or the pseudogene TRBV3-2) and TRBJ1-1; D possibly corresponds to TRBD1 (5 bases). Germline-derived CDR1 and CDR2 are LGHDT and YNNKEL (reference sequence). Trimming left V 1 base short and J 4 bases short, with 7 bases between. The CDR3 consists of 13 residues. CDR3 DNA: TGTGCCAGCAGCCAAGTGAGGGGCACTGAAGCTTTCTTT. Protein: CASSQVRGTEAFF.

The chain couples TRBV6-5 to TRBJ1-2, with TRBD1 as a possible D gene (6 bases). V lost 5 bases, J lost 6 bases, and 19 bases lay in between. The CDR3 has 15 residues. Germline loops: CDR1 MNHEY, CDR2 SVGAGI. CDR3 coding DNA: TGTGCCAGCAGTCAGAACTACAGGGAGGGCCATGGCTACACCTTC. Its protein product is CASSQNYREGHGYTF.

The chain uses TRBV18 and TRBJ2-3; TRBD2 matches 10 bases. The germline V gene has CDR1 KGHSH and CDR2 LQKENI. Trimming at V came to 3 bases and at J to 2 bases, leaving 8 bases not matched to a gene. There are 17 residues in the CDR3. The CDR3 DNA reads TGTGCCAGCTCACCCCGGAGCGGGGGGGCTTCCACAGATACGCAGTATTTT. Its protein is CASSPRSGGASTDTQYF.

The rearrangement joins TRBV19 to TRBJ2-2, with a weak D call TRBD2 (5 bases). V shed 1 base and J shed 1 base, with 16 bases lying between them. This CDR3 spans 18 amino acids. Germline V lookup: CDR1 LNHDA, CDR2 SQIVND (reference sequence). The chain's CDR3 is CASSIAHEGDMNTGELFF. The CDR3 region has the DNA TGTGCCAGTAGTATAGCCCACGAGGGAGACATGAACACCGGGGAGCTGTTTTTT.

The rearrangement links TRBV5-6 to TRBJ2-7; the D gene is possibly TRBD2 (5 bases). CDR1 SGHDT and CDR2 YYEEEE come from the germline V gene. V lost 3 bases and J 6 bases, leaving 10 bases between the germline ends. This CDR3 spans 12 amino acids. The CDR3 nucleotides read TGTGCCAGCAGCTCCGGGGTAATCGAGCAGTACTTC. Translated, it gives CASSSGVIEQYF.

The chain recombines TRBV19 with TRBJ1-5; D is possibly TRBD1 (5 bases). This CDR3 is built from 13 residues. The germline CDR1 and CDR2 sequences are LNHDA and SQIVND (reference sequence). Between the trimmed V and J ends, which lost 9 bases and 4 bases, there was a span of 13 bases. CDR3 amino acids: CASESTANQPQHF. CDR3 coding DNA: TGTGCCAGCGAATCGACAGCGAATCAGCCCCAGCATTTT.

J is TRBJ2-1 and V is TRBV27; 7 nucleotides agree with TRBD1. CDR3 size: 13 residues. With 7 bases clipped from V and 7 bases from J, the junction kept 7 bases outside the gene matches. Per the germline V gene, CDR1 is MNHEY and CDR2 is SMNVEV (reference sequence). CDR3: CASKPEQGNEQFF. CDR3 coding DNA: TGTGCCAGCAAACCAGAACAGGGGAATGAGCAGTTCTTC.

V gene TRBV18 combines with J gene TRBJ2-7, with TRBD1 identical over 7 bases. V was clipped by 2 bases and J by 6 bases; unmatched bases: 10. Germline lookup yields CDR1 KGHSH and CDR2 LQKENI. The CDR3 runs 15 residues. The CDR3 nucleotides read TGTGCCAGCTCACCAGTGACAGGGATCACGTCCGAGCAGTACTTC. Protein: CASSPVTGITSEQYF.

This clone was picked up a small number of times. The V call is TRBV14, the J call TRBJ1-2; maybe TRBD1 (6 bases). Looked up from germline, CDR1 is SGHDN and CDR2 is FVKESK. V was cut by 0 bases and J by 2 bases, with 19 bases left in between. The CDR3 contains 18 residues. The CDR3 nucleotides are TGTGCCAGCAGCCAAGATGGTCGTTGGGACACACAGAACTATGGCTACACCTTC. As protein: CASSQDGRWDTQNYGYTF. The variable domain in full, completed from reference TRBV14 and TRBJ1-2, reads EAGVTQFPSHSVIEKGQTVTLRCDPISGHDNLYWYRRVMGKEIKFLLHFVKESKQDESGMPNNRFLAERTGGTYSTLKVQPAELEDSGVYFCASSQDGRWDTQNYGYTFGSGTRLTVV.

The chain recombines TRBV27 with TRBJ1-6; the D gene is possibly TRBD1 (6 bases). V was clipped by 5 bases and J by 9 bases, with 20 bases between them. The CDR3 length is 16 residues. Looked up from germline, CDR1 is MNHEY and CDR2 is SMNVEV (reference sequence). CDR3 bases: TGTGCCAGCAGTGGGGGCTGGGGGCCGCCGCGTTCACCCCTCCACTTT. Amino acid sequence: CASSGGWGPPRSPLHF.

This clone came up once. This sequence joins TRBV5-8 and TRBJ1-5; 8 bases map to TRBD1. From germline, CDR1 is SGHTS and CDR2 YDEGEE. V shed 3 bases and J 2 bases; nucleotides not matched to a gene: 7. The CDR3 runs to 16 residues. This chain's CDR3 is CASSSRTGRGNQPQHF. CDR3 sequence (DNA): TGTGCCAGCAGCTCACGGACAGGGAGGGGCAATCAGCCCCAGCATTTT.

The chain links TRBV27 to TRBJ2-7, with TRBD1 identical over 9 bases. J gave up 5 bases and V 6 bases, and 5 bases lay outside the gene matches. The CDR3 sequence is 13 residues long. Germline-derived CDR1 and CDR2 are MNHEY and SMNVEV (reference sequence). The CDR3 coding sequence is TGTGCCAGCAGGAGGGACAGGGACCACGAGCAGTACTTC. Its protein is CASRRDRDHEQYF.

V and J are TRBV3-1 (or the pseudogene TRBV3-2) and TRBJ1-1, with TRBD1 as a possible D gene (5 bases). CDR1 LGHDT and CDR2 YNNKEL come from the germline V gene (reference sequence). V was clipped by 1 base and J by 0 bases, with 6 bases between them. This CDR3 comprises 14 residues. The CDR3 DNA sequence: TGTGCCAGCAGCCAAGGGGACTTGAACACTGAAGCTTTCTTT. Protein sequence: CASSQGDLNTEAFF.

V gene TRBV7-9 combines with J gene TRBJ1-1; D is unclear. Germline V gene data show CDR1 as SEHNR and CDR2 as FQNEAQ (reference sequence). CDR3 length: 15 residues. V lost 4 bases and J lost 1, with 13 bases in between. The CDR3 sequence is CASSSRHTANTEAFF. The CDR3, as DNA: TGTGCCAGCAGCTCCCGACATACTGCGAACACTGAAGCTTTCTTT. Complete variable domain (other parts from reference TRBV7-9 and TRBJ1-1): DTGVSQNPRHKITKRGQNVTFRCDPISEHNRLYWYRQTLGQGPEFLTYFQNEAQLEKSRLLSDRFSAERPKGSFSTLEIQRTEQGDSAMYLCASSSRHTANTEAFFGQGTRLTVV.

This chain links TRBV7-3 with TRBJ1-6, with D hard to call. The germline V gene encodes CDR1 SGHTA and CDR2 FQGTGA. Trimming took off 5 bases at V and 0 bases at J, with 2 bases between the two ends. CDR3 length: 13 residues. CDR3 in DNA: TGTGCCAGCAGCCCCTCCTATAATTCACCCCTCCACTTT. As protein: CASSPSYNSPLHF.

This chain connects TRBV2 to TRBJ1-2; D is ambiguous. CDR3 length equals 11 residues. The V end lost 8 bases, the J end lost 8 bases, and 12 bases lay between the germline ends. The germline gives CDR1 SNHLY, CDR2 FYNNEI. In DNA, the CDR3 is TGTGCCAGCGGAGGGATTCGCGGCTACACCTTC. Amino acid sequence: CASGGIRGYTF.

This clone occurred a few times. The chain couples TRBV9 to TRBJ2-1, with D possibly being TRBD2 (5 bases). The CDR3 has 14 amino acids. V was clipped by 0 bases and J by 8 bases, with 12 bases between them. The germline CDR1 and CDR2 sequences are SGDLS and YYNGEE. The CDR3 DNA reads TGTGCCAGCAGCGTAGGTGTAGGACTGGATGAGCAGTTCTTC. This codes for CASSVGVGLDEQFF. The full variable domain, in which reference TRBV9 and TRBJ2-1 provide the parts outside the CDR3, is DSGVTQTPKHLITATGQRVTLRCSPRSGDLSVYWYQQSLDQGLQFLIQYYNGEERAKGNILERFSAQQFPDLHSELNLSSLELGDSALYFCASSVGVGLDEQFFGPGTRLTVL.

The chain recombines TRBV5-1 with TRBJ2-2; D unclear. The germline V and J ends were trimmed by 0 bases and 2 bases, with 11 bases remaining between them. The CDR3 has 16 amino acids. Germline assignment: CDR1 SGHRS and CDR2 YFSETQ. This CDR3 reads CASSLVVARNTGELFF. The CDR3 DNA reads TGCGCCAGCAGCTTGGTGGTAGCAAGAAACACCGGGGAGCTGTTTTTT.

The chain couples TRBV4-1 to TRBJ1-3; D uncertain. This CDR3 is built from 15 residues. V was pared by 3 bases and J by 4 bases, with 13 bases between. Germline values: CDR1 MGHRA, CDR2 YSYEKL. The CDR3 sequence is CASSHGGRTGNTIYF. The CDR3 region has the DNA TGCGCCAGCAGCCATGGCGGACGAACGGGAAACACCATATATTTT.

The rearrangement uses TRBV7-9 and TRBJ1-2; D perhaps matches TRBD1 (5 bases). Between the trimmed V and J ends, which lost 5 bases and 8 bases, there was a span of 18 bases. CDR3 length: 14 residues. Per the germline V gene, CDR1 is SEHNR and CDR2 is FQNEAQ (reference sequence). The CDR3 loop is CASSLPGAVGGYTF. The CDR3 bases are TGTGCCAGCAGCCTCCCCGGGGCAGTCGGCGGCTACACCTTC.

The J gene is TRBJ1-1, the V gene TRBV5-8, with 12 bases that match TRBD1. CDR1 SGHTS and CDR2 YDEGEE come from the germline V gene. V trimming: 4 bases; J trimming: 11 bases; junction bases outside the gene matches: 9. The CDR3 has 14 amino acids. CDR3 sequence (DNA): TGTGCCAGCAGCCCTCGCGGGACAGGGGGCCCCGCTTTCTTT. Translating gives CASSPRGTGGPAFF. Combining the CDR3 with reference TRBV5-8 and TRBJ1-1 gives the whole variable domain EAGVTQSPTHLIKTRGQQATLRCSPISGHTSVYWYQQALGLGLQFLLWYDEGEERNRGNFPPRFSGRQFPNYSSELNVNALELEDSALYLCASSPRGTGGPAFFGQGTRLTVV.

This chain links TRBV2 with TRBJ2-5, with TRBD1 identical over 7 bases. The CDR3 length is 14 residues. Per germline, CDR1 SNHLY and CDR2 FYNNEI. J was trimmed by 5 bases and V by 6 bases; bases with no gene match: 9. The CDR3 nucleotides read TGTGCCAGCAGACCCGGGACAGCGAGGGAGACCCAGTACTTC. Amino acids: CASRPGTARETQYF.

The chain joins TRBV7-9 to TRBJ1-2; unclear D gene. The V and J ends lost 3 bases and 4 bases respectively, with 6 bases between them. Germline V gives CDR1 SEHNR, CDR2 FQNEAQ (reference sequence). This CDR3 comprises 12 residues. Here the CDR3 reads CASSFEGYGYTF. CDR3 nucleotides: TGTGCCAGCAGCTTTGAGGGCTATGGCTACACCTTC.